The 28 T cell receptor beta chains reported below all come from one sample, sequenced in a study of T cells expressing NK-cell markers. TCRdb reprocessed the 5' RACE reads, with one entry per CDR3 protein and no DNA. Its table records about 460,000 distinct CDR3 sequences. Sequencing was done on a sample of blood T cells: a sorted CD56 or NKG2C T cell subset, CD4+ or CD8+ T cells, or bulk PBMC T cells (not recorded which). The origin of the receptors is a woman in her 50s in good health.

The chain has TRBV12-3 or TRBV12-4 and TRBJ2-7; TCRdb indicates TRBD1, and absent DNA this call remains unverified. CDR3 size: 12 residues. The CDR3: CASSDEGAEQYF.

The gene calls are TRBV21-1 and TRBJ1-5. TRBV21-1 is a known pseudogene. CDR3 length: 14 amino acids. Here the CDR3 reads CASSKEGWGQPQHF.

The V gene is TRBV9, the J gene TRBJ2-3. The CDR3 consists of 15 residues. Germline V gene sequence: CDR1 SGDLS, CDR2 YYNGEE. CDR3 sequence: CASSVVGWKTDTQYF.

The V call is TRBV29-1, the J call TRBJ2-7. CDR3 length equals 11 residues. The germline V gene has CDR1 SQVTM and CDR2 ANQGSEA. CDR3 sequence reads: CSVRTGYEQYF.

The chain uses TRBV20-1 and TRBJ2-1; TCRdb lists TRBD1, though no DNA is available to test this call. CDR3 length equals 16 residues. Germline V CDR1 and CDR2: DFQATT, SNEGSKA (reference sequence). CDR3: CSALPSITFSYNEQFF.

Here the CDR3 reads CASILQGMNTEAFF. The chain recombines TRBV6-1 with TRBJ1-1; TCRdb's assignment of TRBD1 cannot be checked, as there is no DNA. CDR3 length equals 14 residues. CDR1 MNHNS and CDR2 SASEGT come from the germline V gene.

The CDR3 region is CASSKPDEKLFF. V usage is TRBV5-6 and J usage is TRBJ1-4. The CDR3 consists of 12 residues. Germline-derived CDR1 and CDR2 are SGHDT and YYEEEE.

The chain uses TRBV20-1 and TRBJ2-1. The CDR3 is 15 residues long. The V gene's germline CDR1 is DFQATT and CDR2 SNEGSKA (reference sequence). The CDR3 spells CSARDAIKKGNEQFF.

The V call is TRBV7-6, the J call TRBJ2-6. The length of the CDR3 is 14 residues. Germline V CDR1 and CDR2: SGHVS, FNYEAQ. The CDR3 is CASSFKTGANVLTF.

Here the CDR3 reads CATSNTGGIDEQYF. This chain uses TRBV15 with TRBJ2-7; absent DNA, TCRdb's TRBD1 call cannot be checked. CDR1 and CDR2 from the germline V gene are LNHNV and YYDKDF (reference sequence). CDR3 length equals 14 residues.

The rearrangement links TRBV7-9 to TRBJ2-1; without DNA, the TCRdb call of TRBD2 cannot be checked. Per the germline V gene, CDR1 is SEHNR and CDR2 is FQNEAQ (reference sequence). The CDR3 is made up of 16 amino acids. This CDR3 reads CASSSLAGLGANEQFF.

The genes are TRBV3-1 and TRBJ1-6. Germline V lookup: CDR1 LGHDT, CDR2 YNNKEL (reference sequence). This CDR3 has 14 residues. CDR3 in amino acids: CASSQDLKNSPLHF.

The V and J genes are TRBV11-2 and TRBJ2-1; TCRdb outputs TRBD2, but without DNA this stays unchecked. This CDR3 contains 15 residues. The germline V gene has CDR1 SGHAT and CDR2 FQNNGV. CDR3 sequence: CASSFGLAGTNEQFF.

V is TRBV11-2 and J is TRBJ1-1; TCRdb reports TRBD1, a call that lacks DNA to check it against. The CDR3 spans 14 residues. Germline CDR1 is SGHAT and CDR2 is FQNNGV. CDR3 amino acids: CASSLARPNTEAFF. The full variable domain, completed using reference TRBV11-2 and TRBJ1-1, is EAGVAQSPRYKIIEKRQSVAFWCNPISGHATLYWYQQILGQGPKLLIQFQNNGVVDDSQLPKDRFSAERLKGVDSTLKIQPAKLEDSAVYLCASSLARPNTEAFFGQGTRLTVV.

The chain links TRBV7-2 to TRBJ2-3; TCRdb indicates TRBD2, and absent DNA this call remains unverified. The germline gives CDR1 SGHTA, CDR2 FQGNSA. There are 16 residues in the CDR3. CDR3 amino acids: CASSSVAGARTDTQYF.

The chain uses TRBV7-2 and TRBJ2-3; TCRdb outputs TRBD1, but without DNA this stays unchecked. The CDR3 has 11 residues. The germline V gene encodes CDR1 SGHTA and CDR2 FQGNSA. CDR3: CASSLGEKQYF. The variable domain in full, completed from reference TRBV7-2 and TRBJ2-3, reads GAGVSQSPSNKVTEKGKDVELRCDPISGHTALYWYRQSLGQGLEFLIYFQGNSAPDKSGLPSDRFSAERTGGSVSTLTIQRTQQEDSAVYLCASSLGEKQYFGPGTRLTVL.

The CDR3: CSASFTAGGGVQYF. The V and J genes are TRBV20-1 and TRBJ2-7; the TRBD2 assignment by TCRdb is unverifiable without DNA. This CDR3 region has 14 residues. CDR1 and CDR2 from the germline V gene are DFQATT and SNEGSKA (reference sequence).

This chain connects TRBV15 to TRBJ2-1. The CDR3 loop spans 14 amino acids. From germline, CDR1 is LNHNV and CDR2 YYDKDF (reference sequence). The CDR3 region is CATSLDSTYNEQFF.

The rearrangement joins TRBV6-1 to TRBJ2-1; the TCRdb D gene call, TRBD2, has no DNA to confirm it. CDR3 length equals 14 residues. The germline V gene encodes CDR1 MNHNS and CDR2 SASEGT. The CDR3 is CASPGGTSGTVQFF.

V and J are TRBV11-2 and TRBJ2-5; TCRdb reports TRBD1, a call that lacks DNA to check it against. CDR1 and CDR2 from the germline V gene are SGHAT and FQNNGV. CDR3 size: 12 residues. Here the CDR3 reads CASLRGGETQYF. Full variable domain (missing parts from reference TRBV11-2 and TRBJ2-5): EAGVAQSPRYKIIEKRQSVAFWCNPISGHATLYWYQQILGQGPKLLIQFQNNGVVDDSQLPKDRFSAERLKGVDSTLKIQPAKLEDSAVYLCASLRGGETQYFGPGTRLLVL.

The chain joins TRBV20-1 to TRBJ1-2; the TRBD1 assignment by TCRdb is unverifiable without DNA. Germline V gene lookup returns CDR1 DFQATT and CDR2 SNEGSKA (reference sequence). The CDR3 spans 12 residues. This CDR3 reads CSVRGENYGYTF.

The chain has TRBV20-1 and TRBJ2-1; the TCRdb D gene call, TRBD1, has no DNA to confirm it. Germline-derived CDR1 and CDR2 are DFQATT and SNEGSKA (reference sequence). The CDR3 has 13 amino acids. The CDR3 is CSARGGVAREQFF.

The chain uses TRBV12-3 or TRBV12-4 and TRBJ1-2; TCRdb gives TRBD1 as the D gene, but with no DNA this cannot be confirmed. This CDR3 has 13 residues. CDR3 in amino acids: CASRLTGWDGYTF.

The gene calls are TRBV4-1 and TRBJ2-1; the D call of TRBD2 rests on TCRdb alone, since no DNA is present to check it. In germline, CDR1 is MGHRA, CDR2 YSYEKL. This CDR3 is built from 16 residues. CDR3 amino acids: CASSLQLAEAYNEQFF.

The chain uses TRBV20-1 and TRBJ2-5. Germline V gene sequence: CDR1 DFQATT, CDR2 SNEGSKA (reference sequence). The CDR3 length is 14 residues. This chain's CDR3 is CSARSNTAQETQYF.

This chain links TRBV6-5 with TRBJ2-6. The V gene's germline CDR1 is MNHEY and CDR2 SVGAGI. CDR3 size: 16 residues. The CDR3 reads CASSYLTSSGANVLTF.

The chain uses TRBV20-1 and TRBJ2-4; absent DNA, TCRdb's TRBD1 call cannot be checked. The CDR3 is 14 amino acids. The germline V gene has CDR1 DFQATT and CDR2 SNEGSKA (reference sequence). The CDR3 protein is CSASEASRGNIQYF.

The chain recombines TRBV29-1 with TRBJ2-3; TCRdb reports TRBD2, a call that lacks DNA to check it against. Germline CDR1 SQVTM, CDR2 ANQGSEA. The length of the CDR3 is 13 residues. CDR3 sequence: CSVKAGGGDTQYF.